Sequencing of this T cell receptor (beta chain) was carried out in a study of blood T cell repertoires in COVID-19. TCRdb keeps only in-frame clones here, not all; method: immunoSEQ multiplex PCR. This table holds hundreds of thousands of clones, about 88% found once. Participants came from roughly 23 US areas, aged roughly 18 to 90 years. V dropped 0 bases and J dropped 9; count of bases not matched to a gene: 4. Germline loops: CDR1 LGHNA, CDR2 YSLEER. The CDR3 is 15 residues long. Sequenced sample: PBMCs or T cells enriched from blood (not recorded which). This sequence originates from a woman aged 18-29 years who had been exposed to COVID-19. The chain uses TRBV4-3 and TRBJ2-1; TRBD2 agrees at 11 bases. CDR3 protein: CASSQDVAGGREQFF. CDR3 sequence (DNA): TGCGCCAGCAGCCAAGACGTAGCGGGGGGGCGTGAGCAGTTCTTC.